The rows below give T cell receptor beta chains drawn from one sample of a study of blood T cell repertoires in COVID-19. The data were produced by immunoSEQ multiplex PCR, yet TCRdb's version contains in-frame clones alone and is incomplete. The sample has a few hundred thousand clones, about 84% seen once. What was sequenced was peripheral blood. The receptors originated from a woman in her forties or fifties with acute or convalescent COVID-19. Each CDR3 is given with its conserved first and last residue. D genes are given only for firm matches.

-,TRBV6-5,13,TRBJ2-2,TGTGCCACCGCGACCTCGGGCACCGGGGAGCTGTTTTTT,CATATSGTGELFF
TRBD2,TRBV2,16,TRBJ2-1,TGTGCCAGCAGCCGGGGGGACGGCGACCTATACAATGAGCAGTTCTTC,CASSRGDGDLYNEQFF
TRBD2,TRBV4-2,15,TRBJ2-7,TGTGCCAGCAGCCAAGAAAGCGGGAGCCAGGGCGAGCAGTACTTC,CASSQESGSQGEQYF
-,TRBV10-3,12,TRBJ2-7,TGTGCCATCAGCTCGACAGGATCCGAGCAGTACTTC,CAISSTGSEQYF
TRBD1,TRBV7-9,16,TRBJ2-6,TGTGCCAGCAGCTGGACAGGGGGCTCTGGGGCCAACGTCCTGACTTTC,CASSWTGGSGANVLTF
-,TRBV11-3,17,TRBJ2-1,TGTGCCAGCAGCTTATTCCCAGGGGATAGCTCCTACAATGAGCAGTTCTTC,CASSLFPGDSSYNEQFF
-,TRBV29-1,14,TRBJ2-1,TGCAGCGCGACAGGTAAAGGCTCCTACAATGAGCAGTTCTTC,CSATGKGSYNEQFF
-,TRBV7-8,15,TRBJ2-5,TGTGCCAGCAGCTTATTCGACGGAGGCCTGGAGACCCAGTACTTC,CASSLFDGGLETQYF
-,TRBV11-2,14,TRBJ2-7,TGTGCCAGCAGCTTAGATGCGGGGTACGACGAGCAGTACTTC,CASSLDAGYDEQYF
-,TRBV28,14,TRBJ1-2,TGTGCCAGCAGTGCGATTCATCTTAACTATGGCTACACCTTC,CASSAIHLNYGYTF
-,TRBV15,15,TRBJ1-1,TGTGCCACCAGCAGAGGAGGAGAACAGGGAAATGAAGCTTTCTTT,CATSRGGEQGNEAFF
TRBD1,TRBV29-1,13,TRBJ1-1,TGCAGCGTTGTCAGACAGGGGGGGACTGAAGCTTTCTTT,CSVVRQGGTEAFF
TRBD2,TRBV4-2,15,TRBJ2-3,TGTGCCAGCAGCCAGCGGGAGGGGGGCACAGATACGCAGTATTTT,CASSQREGGTDTQYF
-,TRBV7-3,16,TRBJ2-2,TGTGCCAGCAGCTTCCAGGACATACGGAACACCGGGGAGCTGTTTTTT,CASSFQDIRNTGELFF
-,TRBV6-4,15,TRBJ2-7,TGTGCCAGCAGTGACTCCGGGACACCAACCTACGAGCAGTACTTC,CASSDSGTPTYEQYF
TRBD1,TRBV6-5,14,TRBJ2-3,TGTGCCAGCAGTACGACAGGGGCCTATCCCTCGCAGTATTTT,CASSTTGAYPSQYF
TRBD2,TRBV5-4,16,TRBJ2-5,TGTGCCAGCAGCACTGGAGGGCCTAGCGGCCAAGAGACCCAGTACTTC,CASSTGGPSGQETQYF
-,TRBV15,16,TRBJ1-5,TGTGCCACCAGCAGAGGCCCCGAGGGTCAAAGCCAGCCCCAGCATTTT,CATSRGPEGQSQPQHF
TRBD2,TRBV18,15,TRBJ2-7,TGTGCCAGCTCATCGACTAGCGGGAGGGCGAACGAGCAGTACTTC,CASSSTSGRANEQYF
-,TRBV19,12,TRBJ1-5,TGTGCCAGTATCGGGGGGAATCAGCCCCAGCATTTT,CASIGGNQPQHF
TRBD1,TRBV12-3/TRBV12-4,13,TRBJ1-1,TGTGCCAGCAGTGATACAGGGGGCACTGAAGCTTTCTTT,CASSDTGGTEAFF
-,TRBV4-3,17,TRBJ2-4,TGCGCCAGCAGCCCGGAGACGGTAATTGGTGCCAAAAACATTCAGTACTTC,CASSPETVIGAKNIQYF
-,TRBV3-1/TRBV3-2,12,TRBJ2-7,TGTGCCAGCAGCCAAGCGGGCTACGAGCAGTACTTC,CASSQAGYEQYF
TRBD2,TRBV5-1,16,TRBJ2-5,TGCGCCAGCAGCTCCCTGGGACTAGCGGACCAAGAGACCCAGTACTTC,CASSSLGLADQETQYF
-,TRBV29-1,14,TRBJ2-7,TGCAGCGTTTGGGGTACCGGGACAGCGGGCGAGCAGTACTTC,CSVWGTGTAGEQYF
TRBD2,TRBV29-1,16,TRBJ2-2,TGCAGCGTTGAAACGGGGCTAGCGGCGAACACCGGGGAGCTGTTTTTT,CSVETGLAANTGELFF
-,TRBV7-2,14,TRBJ2-5,TGTGCCAGCAGCTCCCAGGGGACCAAAGAGACCCAGTACTTC,CASSSQGTKETQYF
TRBD1,TRBV7-2,14,TRBJ2-5,TGTGCCAGCAGCTTAGCGCCTACAGGGGTCCCCCAGTACTTC,CASSLAPTGVPQYF
-,TRBV3-1/TRBV3-2,14,TRBJ1-4,TGTGCCAGCAGAAATCGACAGAGTAATGAAAAACTGTTTTTT,CASRNRQSNEKLFF